The T cell receptor (beta chain) described here comes from a study of cytomegalovirus exposure and HLA in healthy donors. Study results and caveats: Altogether, 160 or so TCR beta chains were recorded as cytomegalovirus-associated. In an earlier analysis, in some 500 donors, most V segments appeared productive either ~90% or ~30% of the time. A highly shared variant cluster was judged a likely technical artifact.

The study ran its PCR with 60 Vbeta and 13 Jbeta primers. Original methodology: Later reanalysis found 80 million or so unique TCR beta chains, around 10 million of them shared. Clones were read by immunoSEQ multiplex PCR, and TCRdb kept only the in-frame ones, dropping some. That table furnishes V, J and clone size, whereas the DNA furnished D and trimming. Recorded for this sample: 110,000 to 150,000 clones. V was pared by 1 base and J by 0 bases, with 4 bases of the junction left unmatched. Germline CDR1 and CDR2: SGDLS and YYNGEE. This CDR3 has 17 residues. Comments on this clone: The antigen is not known.

Source material: PBMCs. The clonotype comes from a woman aged 18-29 years in good health and CMV-seronegative. V usage is TRBV9 and J usage is TRBJ2-3; TRBD2 matches at 11 bases. The CDR3 loop is CASSVKGTSGSTDTQYF. CDR3 nucleotides: TGTGCCAGCAGCGTAAAAGGGACTAGCGGAAGCACAGATACGCAGTATTTT.